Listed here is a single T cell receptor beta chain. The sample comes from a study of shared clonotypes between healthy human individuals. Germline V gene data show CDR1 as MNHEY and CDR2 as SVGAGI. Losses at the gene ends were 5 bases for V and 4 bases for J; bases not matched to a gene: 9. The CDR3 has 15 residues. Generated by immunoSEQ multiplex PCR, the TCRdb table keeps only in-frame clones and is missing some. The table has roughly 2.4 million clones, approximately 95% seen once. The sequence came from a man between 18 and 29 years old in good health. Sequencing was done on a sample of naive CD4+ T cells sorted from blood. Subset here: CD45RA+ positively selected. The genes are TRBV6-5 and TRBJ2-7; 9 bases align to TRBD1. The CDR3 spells CASSKLRDRAYEQYF. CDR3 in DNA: TGTGCCAGCAGTAAACTCCGGGACAGGGCTTACGAGCAGTACTTC.